A single sample is the source of the 10 T cell receptor beta chains below, sequenced in a study of blood T cell repertoires in COVID-19. The protocol was immunoSEQ multiplex PCR, while the TCRdb copy is restricted to in-frame clones and leaves out a portion. The sample lists 300,000 or so clones; approximately 89% were seen once. The sequencing input was peripheral blood. These TCRs come from a woman in her twenties or thirties with COVID-19, enrolled during active disease.

The chain combines TRBV4-2 with TRBJ2-1; 11 nucleotides align to TRBD2. The CDR3 is 16 amino acids. The V and J ends lost 1 base and 7 bases, in that order; junction bases with no gene match: 6. Looked up from germline, CDR1 is LGHNA and CDR2 is YNFKEQ. CDR3 sequence reads: CASSQVTSGSRNEQFF. Here the CDR3 DNA reads TGTGCCAGCAGCCAAGTAACTAGCGGGAGTAGGAATGAGCAGTTCTTC.

The rearrangement uses TRBV5-1 and TRBJ2-1; 9 nucleotides agree with TRBD1. Trimming cost V 3 bases and J 6 bases; bases outside gene matches: 4. This CDR3 spans 14 amino acids. Germline V gives CDR1 SGHRS, CDR2 YFSETQ. The CDR3 loop reads CASSWDRVSNEQFF. The CDR3 coding sequence is TGCGCCAGCAGCTGGGACAGGGTGAGCAATGAGCAGTTCTTC.

This sequence joins TRBV28 and TRBJ1-5; 8 bases are a match to TRBD1. This CDR3 contains 14 residues. The germline CDR1 and CDR2 sequences are MDHEN and SYDVKM. V gave up 5 bases and J gave up 6 bases; unmatched junction bases: 6. CDR3 in amino acids: CASSPGQGSQPQHF. DNA for the CDR3: TGTGCCAGCAGTCCCGGACAGGGAAGTCAGCCCCAGCATTTT.

This clone was counted once. The chain uses TRBV11-3 and TRBJ1-1; D not certain. This CDR3 comprises 13 residues. Germline V lookup: CDR1 SGHNT, CDR2 YENEEA. Trimming shortened V by 1 base and J by 8 bases, and 11 bases separated the two germline ends. This CDR3 is CASSLGAGGEAFF. CDR3 coding DNA: TGTGCCAGCAGCTTAGGGGCAGGAGGAGAAGCTTTCTTT. Variable domain in full (rest from reference TRBV11-3 and TRBJ1-1): EAGVVQSPRYKIIEKKQPVAFWCNPISGHNTLYWYLQNLGQGPELLIRYENEEAVDDSQLPKDRFSAERLKGVDSTLKIQPAELGDSAVYLCASSLGAGGEAFFGQGTRLTVV.

The chain's CDR3 is CASSPGTDHSGNTIYF. DNA of the CDR3: TGTGCCAGCAGCCCCGGGACAGACCACTCTGGAAACACCATATATTTT. The chain joins TRBV5-6 to TRBJ1-3; 7 bases line up with TRBD1. The junction had 7 bases not matched to a gene; V was cut back by 4 bases and J by 0 bases. Germline V gene sequence: CDR1 SGHDT, CDR2 YYEEEE. This CDR3 has 16 residues.

The chain joins TRBV11-3 to TRBJ2-7; 10 nucleotides line up with TRBD2. CDR3 length: 14 residues. Germline CDR1 SGHNT, CDR2 YENEEA. Trimming took 5 bases from V and 5 from J; bases not matched to a gene: 6. The CDR3 loop reads CASSPGGTSDEQYF. The CDR3 DNA sequence: TGTGCCAGCAGCCCCGGGGGGACTAGCGACGAGCAGTACTTC.

This chain uses TRBV19 with TRBJ2-5, with 7 bases matching TRBD2. The CDR3 sequence is 12 residues long. Germline V lookup: CDR1 LNHDA, CDR2 SQIVND (reference sequence). V shed 11 bases and J 0 bases; nucleotides not matched to a gene: 3. The CDR3 loop is CAPRGDQETQYF. The CDR3 DNA is TGTGCCCCCCGGGGGGACCAAGAGACCCAGTACTTC. Full variable domain (rest looked up from reference TRBV19 and TRBJ2-5): DGGITQSPKYLFRKEGQNVTLSCEQNLNHDAMYWYRQDPGQGLRLIYYSQIVNDFQKGDIAEGYSVSREKKESFPLTVTSAQKNPTAFYLCAPRGDQETQYFGPGTRLLVL.

In this sample, this clone turned up a few times. This chain connects TRBV5-5 to TRBJ1-1, with TRBD1 matching 7 bases. This CDR3 is 16 amino acids long. The ends lost 6 bases at V and 0 bases at J; junction bases unmatched: 11. The V gene's germline CDR1 is SGHKS and CDR2 YYEKEE (reference sequence). The CDR3 sequence is CASKRDSRSMNTEAFF. For the CDR3, the DNA is TGTGCCAGCAAGAGGGACAGTCGATCAATGAACACTGAAGCTTTCTTT.

The chain has TRBV5-1 and TRBJ1-1, with TRBD1 matching over 8 bases. Germline lookup yields CDR1 SGHRS and CDR2 YFSETQ. V shed 3 bases, J shed 5 bases, and the junction held 3 bases outside the gene matches. The CDR3 is 13 amino acids. CDR3 amino acids: CASSSRGQTEAFF. The CDR3 DNA follows: TGCGCCAGCAGCTCCAGGGGGCAGACTGAAGCTTTCTTT.

The chain joins TRBV5-5 to TRBJ1-4; 7 nucleotides agree with TRBD1. The CDR3 has 16 amino acids. Losses at the gene ends were 2 bases for V and 10 bases for J; bases not matched to a gene: 14. Germline V lookup: CDR1 SGHKS, CDR2 YYEKEE (reference sequence). The CDR3 protein is CASSFIHGTEARKLFF. For the CDR3, the DNA is TGTGCCAGCAGCTTCATCCACGGGACAGAAGCACGAAAACTGTTTTTT.